The source of this TCR beta chain is a study of blood T cell repertoires in COVID-19. Looking at the study overall: PBMCs, B-cell-depleted T cells, or T cells provided the cDNA or gDNA that made up the material.

Participants, about 18 to 90 years old, spanned fewer than 25 US areas. CDR1 and CDR2 from the germline V gene are MDHEN and SYDVKM. J was trimmed by 0 bases and V by 6 bases; bases with no gene match: 12. CDR3 length: 17 amino acids. Only in-frame clones appear in the TCRdb table, and some are missing; sequencing was by immunoSEQ multiplex PCR. Among approximately 450,000 clones, over 75% were seen once, and the ten largest hold about 1.1%. The chain employs TRBV28 and TRBJ1-1; TRBD1 aligns across 8 bases. Sample: PBMCs or T cells enriched from blood (not recorded which). The TCR sequence derives from a man aged 25-45 years who had recovered from COVID-19. As DNA, the CDR3 is TGTGCCAGCAGCCGGAGACAGGGGCGGAAAATGAACACTGAAGCTTTCTTT. This translates into CASSRRQGRKMNTEAFF.